The rows below give T cell receptor beta chains drawn from one sample of a study of cytotoxic CD8 clonotypes in ibrutinib-treated CLL. Sequenced by immunoSEQ multiplex PCR; TCRdb stores in-frame clones only, minus some. The table has around 97,000 clones, 70% to 80% seen once; the top ten hold about 32%. The sequencing used PBMCs, collected after 12 months of ibrutinib treatment. These receptors were collected from a human donor with chronic lymphocytic leukemia. The CDR3 runs from the conserved cysteine through the conserved F or W. D genes are given only for firm matches. Clone size is not always given. Where it is, it says once, few, many or a class for expanded clones.

D gene	V gene	J gene	clone size	CDR3 protein	CDR3 DNA
NA	TRBV4-2	TRBJ2-5	once	CASSQGGETQYF	TGTGCCAGCAGCCAAGGAGGAGAGACCCAGTACTTC
NA	TRBV2	TRBJ1-5	NA	CASSSDRNNQPQHF	TGTGCCAGCAGTTCCGACAGGAACAATCAGCCCCAGCATTTT
TRBD1	TRBV18	TRBJ1-2	few	CASSSDRVSYGYTF	TGTGCCAGCTCATCGGACAGGGTCTCCTATGGCTACACCTTC
NA	TRBV15	TRBJ1-2	NA	CATSFPGQSYGYTF	TGTGCCACCAGCTTTCCAGGACAGAGCTATGGCTACACCTTC
NA	TRBV27	TRBJ1-1	NA	CASSLYSGTEAFF	TGTGCCAGCAGTTTATATTCGGGCACTGAAGCTTTCTTT
TRBD1	TRBV19	TRBJ2-7	NA	CASSEPGGHEQYF	TGTGCCAGTAGTGAGCCAGGGGGCCACGAGCAGTACTTC
TRBD2	TRBV25-1	TRBJ2-7	NA	CASSESGGSNSYEQYF	TGTGCCAGCAGTGAATCCGGGGGGAGTAATTCCTACGAGCAGTACTTC
NA	TRBV5-5	TRBJ1-1	few	CASSQGNTEAFF	TGTGCCAGCAGCCAAGGAAACACTGAAGCTTTCTTT
NA	TRBV2	TRBJ1-1	NA	CASSGGSFEAFF	TGTGCCAGCAGTGGTGGGTCCTTTGAAGCTTTCTTT
NA	TRBV12-5	TRBJ2-1	NA	CASGLYRGSDEQFF	TGTGCTAGTGGTTTGTACCGGGGTTCGGACGAGCAGTTCTTC
TRBD1	TRBV19	TRBJ2-1	NA	CASSAGTGGNEQFF	TGTGCCAGTAGTGCTGGGACAGGGGGGAATGAGCAGTTCTTC
NA	TRBV5-4	TRBJ1-1	NA	CASSPAGVNTEAFF	TGTGCCAGCAGCCCCGCAGGAGTCAACACTGAAGCTTTCTTT
NA	TRBV7-9	TRBJ1-1	many	CASSWEKGLNTEAFF	TGTGCCAGCAGCTGGGAGAAGGGACTGAACACTGAAGCTTTCTTT
NA	TRBV6-1	TRBJ2-1	NA	CASSARPEQFF	TGTGCCAGCAGTGCGAGGCCTGAGCAGTTCTTC
NA	TRBV4-1	TRBJ2-7	NA	CASSLSHGGSYEQYF	TGCGCCAGCAGCCTTTCCCATGGGGGATCCTACGAGCAGTACTTC
TRBD1	TRBV30	TRBJ2-7	few	CAWNTGQSSYEQYF	TGTGCCTGGAATACGGGACAGAGCTCCTACGAGCAGTACTTC
NA	TRBV29-1	TRBJ2-3	NA	CSGCPSTDTQYF	TGCAGTGGCTGCCCTAGCACAGATACGCAGTATTTT
NA	TRBV30	TRBJ1-1	few	CACQVLNTEAFF	TGTGCCTGTCAGGTTTTGAACACTGAAGCTTTCTTT
NA	TRBV7-2	TRBJ2-1	NA	CASGTYNEQFF	TGTGCCAGCGGGACTTACAATGAGCAGTTCTTC
TRBD1	TRBV30	TRBJ2-6	NA	CAWGTGEPNVLTF	TGTGCCTGGGGGACAGGGGAACCCAACGTCCTGACTTTC
NA	TRBV7-2	TRBJ2-1	NA	CASSLALGGGQDEQFF	TGTGCCAGCAGCTTAGCGCTGGGGGGGGGCCAGGATGAGCAGTTCTTC
NA	TRBV2	TRBJ2-5	NA	CASRDADWSTQYF	TGTGCCAGCAGGGACGCGGACTGGTCGACCCAGTACTTC
NA	TRBV6-6	TRBJ1-1	NA	CATRGTNTEAFF	TGTGCCACTCGAGGGACGAACACTGAAGCTTTCTTT
NA	TRBV5-8	TRBJ2-7	NA	CASSSLHEQYF	TGTGCCAGCAGCTCCTTACACGAGCAGTACTTC
NA	TRBV4-2	TRBJ1-2	NA	CASSLTGNYGYTF	TGTGCCAGCAGCCTAACAGGGAACTATGGCTACACCTTC
TRBD1	TRBV18	TRBJ2-7	NA	CASSPTPGQGSSYEQYF	TGTGCCAGCTCACCTACGCCGGGACAGGGTAGCTCCTACGAGCAGTACTTC
NA	TRBV5-4	TRBJ2-7	NA	CASSPDLSSYEQYF	TGTGCCAGCAGTCCTGACTTGAGCTCCTACGAGCAGTACTTC
TRBD2	TRBV11-3	TRBJ2-2	NA	CASSSTPASGGLTGELFF	TGTGCCAGCAGCTCCACTCCCGCTAGCGGGGGGCTCACCGGGGAGCTGTTTTTT
NA	TRBV29-1	TRBJ2-7	NA	CSVGGNIPSYEQYF	TGCAGCGTGGGGGGTAACATTCCTTCCTACGAGCAGTACTTC
TRBD1	TRBV7-2	TRBJ2-7	NA	CASSLTGGAGLSEQYF	TGTGCCAGCAGCTTAACAGGGGGCGCGGGCTTATCCGAGCAGTACTTC
TRBD2	TRBV5-1	TRBJ2-3	NA	CASSTRGLAGGLTDTQYF	TGCGCCAGCAGCACGCGGGGACTAGCGGGGGGCCTCACAGATACGCAGTATTTT
NA	TRBV7-2	TRBJ1-1	NA	CASRTSVGGDTEAFF	TGTGCCAGCAGGACTTCGGTGGGAGGGGACACTGAAGCTTTCTTT
NA	TRBV10-2	TRBJ1-1	NA	CASRKQTRDTEAFF	TGCGCCAGCAGAAAACAAACCAGAGACACTGAAGCTTTCTTT
NA	TRBV30	TRBJ1-3	NA	CAWSSSGRITGNTIYF	TGTGCCTGGAGTAGTTCAGGACGGATTACTGGAAACACCATATATTTT
NA	TRBV15	TRBJ1-1	NA	CATREAGPNTEAFF	TGTGCCACCAGGGAAGCGGGGCCCAACACTGAAGCTTTCTTT
NA	TRBV19	TRBJ2-2	once	CASSIKSSTGELFF	TGTGCCAGTAGTATAAAGTCGAGCACCGGGGAGCTGTTTTTT
NA	TRBV19	TRBJ2-1	NA	CASSPSQGSYNEQFF	TGTGCCAGTAGTCCAAGCCAGGGATCCTACAATGAGCAGTTCTTC
NA	TRBV20-1	TRBJ2-3	NA	CAPFDDTQYF	TGCGCTCCGTTTGACGATACGCAGTATTTT
NA	TRBV18	TRBJ2-3	NA	CASSPPAVGTDTQYF	TGTGCCAGCTCACCACCGGCGGTCGGGACAGATACGCAGTATTTT
TRBD1	TRBV30	TRBJ1-4	NA	CAWKDQGAANEKLFF	TGTGCCTGGAAAGACCAGGGGGCTGCTAATGAAAAACTGTTTTTT
NA	TRBV27	TRBJ2-2	NA	CASRPQTSTGELFF	TGTGCCAGCCGCCCCCAAACCTCCACCGGGGAGCTGTTTTTT
NA	TRBV6-1	TRBJ2-1	NA	CASSEAWQGDEQFF	TGTGCCAGCAGTGAAGCTTGGCAGGGTGATGAGCAGTTCTTC
TRBD2	TRBV19	TRBJ2-5	NA	CASTLGGGGQETQYF	TGTGCCAGTACCCTGGGGGGGGGTGGCCAAGAGACCCAGTACTTC
NA	TRBV5-1	TRBJ2-5	once	CASRSPGTQETQYF	TGCGCCAGCAGATCTCCGGGAACCCAAGAGACCCAGTACTTC
NA	TRBV5-1	TRBJ2-1	once	CASSPLDSSGEQFF	TGCGCCAGCAGCCCCTTGGACTCCTCGGGGGAGCAGTTCTTC
NA	TRBV29-1	TRBJ2-6	NA	CSVFGPDSSGANVLTF	TGCAGCGTTTTCGGTCCCGACAGCTCTGGGGCCAACGTCCTGACTTTC
NA	TRBV27	TRBJ2-5	NA	CASSTLGTETQYF	TGTGCCAGCAGCACTTTGGGTACAGAGACCCAGTACTTC
TRBD2	TRBV2	TRBJ2-2	NA	CASNKLAGRTGELFF	TGTGCCAGCAATAAACTAGCGGGGCGGACCGGGGAGCTGTTTTTT
TRBD2	TRBV30	TRBJ2-3	NA	CAWSGIAGGKGDTQYF	TGTGCCTGGAGTGGGATAGCGGGGGGGAAGGGGGATACGCAGTATTTT
NA	TRBV25-1	TRBJ1-4	NA	CASSGRVNEKLFF	TGTGCCAGCAGTGGACGAGTAAATGAAAAACTGTTTTTT
NA	TRBV9	TRBJ2-7	NA	CASSVAEVSSYEQYF	TGTGCCAGCAGCGTAGCCGAAGTCAGCTCCTACGAGCAGTACTTC
NA	TRBV19	TRBJ2-7	NA	CASSSSMDQSYEQYF	TGTGCCAGTAGTTCCTCCATGGACCAATCCTACGAGCAGTACTTC